This is a list of T cell receptor beta chains from one sample in a study of human T cells and chemical hapten exposure. TCRdb used MiXCR to reprocess the RACE reads, holding one entry per CDR3 protein. Here the sample spans 150,000 to 200,000 distinct CDR3 sequences, about 14% being singletons. The sequences come from whole blood, collected in connection with sensitization to the hapten diphenylcyclopropenone (DPC). The origin of the receptors is a young woman with alopecia areata. Some clones in this sample may be carry-over from other donors' samples. The CDR3 runs from the conserved cysteine through the conserved F or W. A D gene is named only where the DNA matches it firmly. Clone size appears in some rows only: once, few, many, or a class for an expanded clone.

>TRBV27|-|TRBD2|TRBJ2-1
TGTGCCAGCAGTTTAACGGGCGGGAGGGCCTTCAACAATGAGCAGTTCTTC
CASSLTGGRAFNNEQFF
>TRBV27|-|TRBD2|TRBJ2-1
TGTGCCAGCAGTGTTCCGGGACTAGCGGGGTACAATGAGCAGTTCTTC
CASSVPGLAGYNEQFF
>TRBV20-1|-|TRBD2|TRBJ2-3
TGCAGTGCTGAGGGACTAGCGGGGGCAGATACGCAGTATTTT
CSAEGLAGADTQYF
>TRBV20-1|few|-|TRBJ1-1
TGCAGTGCCAGGATGGGGGGGCCGACCACTGAAGCTTTCTTT
CSARMGGPTTEAFF
>TRBV18|few|-|TRBJ1-1
TGTGCCAGCTCACCACCGTCAGGCGGCACTGAAGCTTTCTTT
CASSPPSGGTEAFF
>TRBV20-1|few|-|TRBJ2-2
TGCAGTGCGAGCCTGGCCCTGGGGACCGGGGAGCTGTTTTTT
CSASLALGTGELFF
>TRBV28|few|-|TRBJ1-1
TGTGCCAGCACAGATAACACTGAAGCTTTCTTT
CASTDNTEAFF
>TRBV30|-|-|TRBJ2-5
TGTGCCTGGAGTGGGGGGGAAGAGACCCAGTACTTC
CAWSGGEETQYF
>TRBV2|many|-|TRBJ2-1
TGTGCCAGCAGTGTACGGGGGTATGAGCAGTTCTTC
CASSVRGYEQFF
>TRBV18|few|TRBD1|TRBJ1-3
TGTGCCAGCTCACCATCCCCCGGGACAGCCGGAAACACCATATATTTT
CASSPSPGTAGNTIYF
>TRBV10-3|-|TRBD1|TRBJ1-2
TGTGCCATCAGTGAGTCCGGGACAGGGGGCTATGGCTACACCTTC
CAISESGTGGYGYTF
>TRBV28|few|-|TRBJ2-5
TGTGCCAGCAACCCGGGGCGGCAAGAGACCCAGTACTTC
CASNPGRQETQYF
>TRBV20-1|few|TRBD1|TRBJ1-2
TGCAGTGCTAGAGAACCAGGGGGGAACTATGGCTACACCTTC
CSAREPGGNYGYTF
>TRBV14|-|-|TRBJ1-5
TGTGCCAGCAGCCAAGACCCAGGCTCAGGGCCGGGCAATCAGCCCCAGCATTTT
CASSQDPGSGPGNQPQHF
>TRBV27|many|TRBD2|TRBJ2-7
TGTGCCAGCAGTCCCCCCGGGACTAGCGGCCACGAGCAGTACTTC
CASSPPGTSGHEQYF
>TRBV10-2|few|TRBD1|TRBJ1-6
TGCGCCAGCAGCGTGGGACAGCAAGGACGGGGCCTCCACTTT
CASSVGQQGRGLHF
>TRBV28|-|-|TRBJ1-1
TGTGCCAGCAGCTCCATTCCCCCTGAAGCTTTCTTT
CASSSIPPEAFF
>TRBV2|-|TRBD2|TRBJ2-5
TGTGCCAGCCTAGCGGGAGTTGGAGAGACCCAGTACTTC
CASLAGVGETQYF
>TRBV6-1|-|-|TRBJ1-6
TGTGCCAGCAGAAGGGACCCACATAATTCACCCCTCCACTTT
CASRRDPHNSPLHF
>TRBV12-3/TRBV12-4|many|-|TRBJ2-1
TGTGCCAGCAGTTTAAAACAGGGCTATGAGCAGTTCTTC
CASSLKQGYEQFF
>TRBV19|-|TRBD2|TRBJ2-6
TGTGCCAGTCACCCCGCGGGGGGCCCTGGGGCCAACGTCCTGACTTTC
CASHPAGGPGANVLTF
>TRBV7-9|-|-|TRBJ2-5
TGTGCCAGCAGCTTAGTAGTAGAGACCCAGTACTTC
CASSLVVETQYF
>TRBV29-1|few|-|TRBJ2-3
TGCAGCGTTGCAGGCGCGCTGTTCGCAGATACGCAGTATTTT
CSVAGALFADTQYF
>TRBV28|few|TRBD2|TRBJ2-7
TGTGCCAGCAGTTCAGGCGGGAGCGGAAACGAGCAGTACTTC
CASSSGGSGNEQYF
>TRBV2|-|-|TRBJ1-1
TGTGCCAGCAGTTCAGGGGTGAGCACTGAAGCTTTCTTT
CASSSGVSTEAFF
>TRBV10-3|many|TRBD1|TRBJ1-6
TGTGCCATCAGTGACCCGGACAGGGGGCGAGGTTATAATTCACCCCTCCACTTT
CAISDPDRGRGYNSPLHF
>TRBV7-2|-|-|TRBJ1-4
TGTGCCAGCAGCTTGTCTAGGGACCCCGGCGGTGAAAAACTGTTTTTT
CASSLSRDPGGEKLFF
>TRBV7-2|-|TRBD1|TRBJ2-1
TGTGCCAGCAGCCGTCGACAGGGGGTCTACAATGGGCAGTTCTTC
CASSRRQGVYNGQFF
>TRBV29-1|many|TRBD1|TRBJ2-7
TGCAGCGTTAGAGGGGGCCCTCGTTCCTACGAGCAGTACTTC
CSVRGGPRSYEQYF
>TRBV29-1|-|-|TRBJ1-1
TGCAGCGTTGGGGGGAAGGGATACCTTGAAGCTTTCTTT
CSVGGKGYLEAFF
>TRBV24-1|-|-|TRBJ2-2
TGTGCCACCGCGGGGACGCTGAACACCGGGGAGCTGTTTTTT
CATAGTLNTGELFF
>TRBV28|few|-|TRBJ2-1
TGTGCCAGCAGTTTCGAGGATGAGCAGTTCTTC
CASSFEDEQFF
>TRBV28|many|TRBD2|TRBJ2-1
TGTGCCAGCGTCACTAGCGGGGCGGGTAAAAATGAGCAGTTCTTC
CASVTSGAGKNEQFF
>TRBV5-1|few|TRBD2|TRBJ2-7
TGCGCCAGCAGCCCTGGGGTGGCGGGAGTCACCTACGAGCAGTACTTC
CASSPGVAGVTYEQYF
>TRBV12-3/TRBV12-4|-|-|TRBJ2-7
TGTGCCAGCAGCAACCAACCTTGGGAGCAGTACTTC
CASSNQPWEQYF
>TRBV28|few|-|TRBJ1-2
TGTGCCAGCAATTACCGGTATGGCTACACCTTC
CASNYRYGYTF
>TRBV6-5|-|TRBD1|TRBJ1-3
TGTGCCAGCAGTTACTCACAGGGGGGAGTTGGAAACACCATATATTTT
CASSYSQGGVGNTIYF
>TRBV7-9|few|-|TRBJ2-5
TGTGCCAGCAGCTTAATGGGGGACCAAGAGACCCAGTACTTC
CASSLMGDQETQYF
>TRBV7-3|few|TRBD2|TRBJ2-1
TGTGCCAGCAGCTTAATGGGGGGACTATCGTCCAATGAGCAGTTCTTC
CASSLMGGLSSNEQFF
>TRBV29-1|-|-|TRBJ1-1
TGCAGCGTTCAATTGACAGAACAGGAAGCTTTCTTT
CSVQLTEQEAFF
>TRBV4-2|few|TRBD2|TRBJ2-1
TGTGCCAGCAGCCGAGGTGCTAGCGGGAGGGCCAGCGAGCAGTTCTTC
CASSRGASGRASEQFF
>TRBV5-4|few|-|TRBJ2-1
TGTGCCAGCAGCGCCCGCGGGACGGCCTACAATGAGCAGTTCTTC
CASSARGTAYNEQFF
>TRBV6-1|few|-|TRBJ1-4
TGTGCCAGCAGTCCCTGGAGTAGGGTGGCTGAAAAACTGTTTTTT
CASSPWSRVAEKLFF
>TRBV12-3/TRBV12-4|many|-|TRBJ1-5
TGTGCCAGCAGGCAAACAGGGATAAGCAATCAGCCCCAGCATTTT
CASRQTGISNQPQHF
>TRBV5-4|-|-|TRBJ2-2
TGTGCCAGCAGCTCCGGGACATTTTTCACCGGGGAGCTGTTTTTT
CASSSGTFFTGELFF
>TRBV2|-|TRBD1|TRBJ1-1
TGTGCCAGCAGCGCGGGACAGGGGTTTTCCCTGCACACTGAAGCTTTCTTT
CASSAGQGFSLHTEAFF
>TRBV3-1|few|TRBD2|TRBJ2-7
TGTGCCAGCAGCCAAAGGGAGGGCCCATACGAGCAGTACTTC
CASSQREGPYEQYF
>TRBV27|few|TRBD1|TRBJ1-2
TGTGCCAGCAGTTTAGAAGGGGGCTTGTATGGCTACACCTTC
CASSLEGGLYGYTF
>TRBV7-2|few|-|TRBJ1-6
TGTGCCAGCAGCTTAAGTGGCAGCGGGGATTCTTCACCCCTCCACTTT
CASSLSGSGDSSPLHF
>TRBV12-5|-|-|TRBJ2-3
TGTGCTAGTGGTTTGGTAAGGGGGGCCGGAACAGATACGCAGTATTTT
CASGLVRGAGTDTQYF
>TRBV4-3|-|-|TRBJ1-2
TGCGCCAGCAGCCAAGATACTAGGGTGGGGACCTATGGCTACACCTTC
CASSQDTRVGTYGYTF
>TRBV7-8|-|TRBD2|TRBJ2-3
TGTGCCAGCAGCCTCCTGACTAGCGGGTCCACAGATACGCAGTATTTT
CASSLLTSGSTDTQYF
>TRBV6-5|many|TRBD1|TRBJ2-7
TGTGCCAGCAGAACCGGGACAGTATCTACCGAGCAGTACTTC
CASRTGTVSTEQYF
>TRBV6-1|many|-|TRBJ2-6
TGTGCCAGCAGGGGGACTTTCTCTGGGGCCAACGTCCTGACTTTC
CASRGTFSGANVLTF
>TRBV6-4|few|-|TRBJ2-5
TGTGCCAGCAGTGACCCTCGGGCCCGGAGGAGGGAGAAGACCCAGTACTTC
CASSDPRARRREKTQYF